Listed below are T cell receptor beta chains from one sample, sequenced in a study of T cell responses to AZD1222 COVID-19 vaccine. Here immunoSEQ multiplex PCR was the method, and the copy in TCRdb shows in-frame clones only, minus some. The table shows tens of thousands of clones, with around 85% occurring only once. The starting material was peripheral blood, obtained on day 0 of MenACWY control vaccination. These receptors were collected from an adult in good health. CDR3s include the opening cysteine and the closing phenylalanine or tryptophan. Fields, in order: clone size, J gene, D gene, V gene, CDR3 DNA, CDR3 protein. D genes are given only for firm matches. Clone size is shown for a subset of rows, as once, few, many or a class of expanded clone.

size: -
J: TRBJ2-2
D: TRBD1
V: TRBV19
DNA: TGTGCCAGTAGTTTACAGGGGACCACCGGGGAGCTGTTTTTT
CDR3: CASSLQGTTGELFF

size: -
J: TRBJ2-5
D: -
V: TRBV12-5
DNA: TGTGCTAGTGGCCCCAGGGGCGCCCGGGATCAAGAGACCCAGTACTTC
CDR3: CASGPRGARDQETQYF

size: -
J: TRBJ2-5
D: -
V: TRBV18
DNA: TGTGCCAGCTCACCCACTGAGGGGAGAGAGACCCAGTACTTC
CDR3: CASSPTEGRETQYF

size: -
J: TRBJ2-2
D: -
V: TRBV6-6
DNA: TGTGCCAGCAGTTACTCCGAGGTGACCGGGGAGCTGTTTTTT
CDR3: CASSYSEVTGELFF

size: -
J: TRBJ1-2
D: TRBD1
V: TRBV28
DNA: TGTGCCAGCAATACAGGGGTTTACTATGGCTACACCTTC
CDR3: CASNTGVYYGYTF

size: -
J: TRBJ1-3
D: -
V: TRBV7-9
DNA: TGTGCCAGCAGCTTAGCGGGGGGGCAGAAAGACACCATATATTTT
CDR3: CASSLAGGQKDTIYF

size: few
J: TRBJ1-1
D: -
V: TRBV25-1
DNA: TGTGCCACCCAAGGGTGGGGGGCGAACACTGAAGCTTTCTTT
CDR3: CATQGWGANTEAFF

size: -
J: TRBJ2-2
D: TRBD1
V: TRBV10-1
DNA: TGCGCCAGCGGACCTTCCAGCAGGGGGCTTAACACCGGGGAGCTGTTTTTT
CDR3: CASGPSSRGLNTGELFF

size: -
J: TRBJ1-3
D: -
V: TRBV5-1
DNA: TGCGCCAGCAGCGGCATGGGTCGAAACACCATATATTTT
CDR3: CASSGMGRNTIYF

size: -
J: TRBJ2-5
D: -
V: TRBV7-8
DNA: TGTGCCAGCAGCTCCGGGGTAAGGGGGACCCAGTACTTC
CDR3: CASSSGVRGTQYF

size: -
J: TRBJ1-3
D: -
V: TRBV5-5
DNA: TGTGCCAGCAGCTTGGGGACACTGGGGAGCACCATATATTTT
CDR3: CASSLGTLGSTIYF

size: -
J: TRBJ2-3
D: -
V: TRBV19
DNA: TGTGCCAGTAGTATAGGCGGGGTGTGGGGGGAAAATTCAAAAAGCACAGATACGCAGTATTTT
CDR3: CASSIGGVWGENSKSTDTQYF

size: -
J: TRBJ1-2
D: -
V: TRBV9
DNA: TGTGCCAGCAGCGCCCGACAGACAGCTAACTATGGCTACACCTTC
CDR3: CASSARQTANYGYTF

size: once
J: TRBJ1-3
D: -
V: TRBV5-6
DNA: TGTGCCAGCAGCTGGGGGTTCTCTGGAAACACCATATATTTT
CDR3: CASSWGFSGNTIYF

size: -
J: TRBJ1-2
D: TRBD1
V: TRBV19
DNA: TGTGCCAGTAGTATTTCCGGGACAGGAGCCTATGGCTACACCTTC
CDR3: CASSISGTGAYGYTF

size: -
J: TRBJ1-2
D: -
V: TRBV6-1
DNA: TGTGCCAGCAGTGAAGCAGGGGAGAACTATGGCTACACCTTC
CDR3: CASSEAGENYGYTF

size: few
J: TRBJ2-3
D: TRBD2
V: TRBV6-5
DNA: TGTGCCAGCAGCGCCGGGACTAGCGCAGATACGCAGTATTTT
CDR3: CASSAGTSADTQYF

size: -
J: TRBJ1-3
D: -
V: TRBV18
DNA: TGTGCCAGCTCACCAGAAGACTACTCTGGAAACACCATATATTTT
CDR3: CASSPEDYSGNTIYF

size: once
J: TRBJ2-1
D: -
V: TRBV28
DNA: TGTGCCAGCAGTTTAGGTCAGGAGTACAATGAGCAGTTCTTC
CDR3: CASSLGQEYNEQFF

size: -
J: TRBJ2-3
D: TRBD2
V: TRBV5-5
DNA: TGTGCCAGCAGCTTATATCTAGCGGGGGGCCCGGGAAGCACAGATACGCAGTATTTT
CDR3: CASSLYLAGGPGSTDTQYF

size: -
J: TRBJ2-3
D: TRBD1
V: TRBV5-1
DNA: TGCGCCAGCAGCCCTACACAGGGGATGATAGGGTATTTT
CDR3: CASSPTQGMIGYF

size: -
J: TRBJ1-1
D: -
V: TRBV12-3/TRBV12-4
DNA: TGTGCCAGCTCGCGGGGCGTGACTGAAGCTTTCTTT
CDR3: CASSRGVTEAFF

size: few
J: TRBJ1-1
D: -
V: TRBV5-1
DNA: TGCGCCAGCAGCATAACCATGAACACTGAAGCTTTCTTT
CDR3: CASSITMNTEAFF

size: once
J: TRBJ1-6
D: TRBD1
V: TRBV5-1
DNA: TGCGCCAGCAGCATCGGACAGGATAATTCACCCCTCCACTTT
CDR3: CASSIGQDNSPLHF

size: -
J: TRBJ2-3
D: TRBD2
V: TRBV7-9
DNA: TGTGCCAGCAGCTTAGATGCCCCGAGAGCGGGAGTATCAGATACGCAGTATTTT
CDR3: CASSLDAPRAGVSDTQYF

size: -
J: TRBJ2-5
D: -
V: TRBV14
DNA: TGTGCCAGCAGCCAAACGGGGGAGCAAGAGACCCAGTACTTC
CDR3: CASSQTGEQETQYF

size: -
J: TRBJ1-3
D: TRBD1
V: TRBV4-1
DNA: TGCGCCAGCAGCCAAGACTCCCGGGACAGGGGAACGACCATATATTTT
CDR3: CASSQDSRDRGTTIYF

size: -
J: TRBJ2-3
D: -
V: TRBV11-2
DNA: TGTGCCAGCAGCTTAAGGGGCGGGACTAGCACAGATACGCAGTATTTT
CDR3: CASSLRGGTSTDTQYF

size: -
J: TRBJ1-4
D: -
V: TRBV5-5
DNA: TGTGCCAGCAGCCTGGATCACCGCCTTGAAAAACTGTTTTTT
CDR3: CASSLDHRLEKLFF

size: -
J: TRBJ1-1
D: -
V: TRBV6-5
DNA: TGTGCCAGCAGTTTGACAGGAGATGAGGACACTGAAGCTTTCTTT
CDR3: CASSLTGDEDTEAFF

size: -
J: TRBJ2-1
D: -
V: TRBV28
DNA: TGTGCCAGCAGTATAACGGTTAACAATGAGCAGTTCTTC
CDR3: CASSITVNNEQFF

size: -
J: TRBJ2-7
D: -
V: TRBV19
DNA: TGTGCCAGTAGTATAGTGGGTGGTCTGGCGTACGAGCAGTACTTC
CDR3: CASSIVGGLAYEQYF

size: once
J: TRBJ1-2
D: -
V: TRBV12-3/TRBV12-4
DNA: TGTGCCAGCAGTTTCGGTGCGGGGGGCTACACCTTC
CDR3: CASSFGAGGYTF

size: few
J: TRBJ2-1
D: -
V: TRBV6-6
DNA: TGTGCCAGCAGCCCCACCGGGACCCAGCAGTTCTTC
CDR3: CASSPTGTQQFF

size: -
J: TRBJ1-1
D: -
V: TRBV2
DNA: TGTGCCAGCAGGGGCCAACAGGGTACATACACTGAAGCTTTCTTT
CDR3: CASRGQQGTYTEAFF

size: -
J: TRBJ1-1
D: -
V: TRBV20-1
DNA: TGCAGTGCTGACAGGAACACTGAAGCTTTCTTT
CDR3: CSADRNTEAFF

size: -
J: TRBJ1-1
D: -
V: TRBV6-4
DNA: TGTGCCAGCAGTGAAACAGAGAACACTGAAGCTTTCTTT
CDR3: CASSETENTEAFF

size: -
J: TRBJ1-1
D: -
V: TRBV10-1
DNA: TGCGCCAGCAGTGAGGAGGGGAGGCCTGAAGCTTTCTTT
CDR3: CASSEEGRPEAFF

size: -
J: TRBJ2-1
D: -
V: TRBV7-2
DNA: TGTGCCAGCAGCTACTCGAACAATGAGCAGTTCTTC
CDR3: CASSYSNNEQFF

size: -
J: TRBJ2-5
D: TRBD1
V: TRBV6-5
DNA: TGTGCCAGCAGGGGACAGTACCAAGAGACCCAGTACTTC
CDR3: CASRGQYQETQYF

size: -
J: TRBJ1-2
D: TRBD1
V: TRBV13
DNA: TGTGCCAGCAGCCTGGGACAGTCTAGCTATGGCTACACCTTC
CDR3: CASSLGQSSYGYTF

size: -
J: TRBJ1-5
D: -
V: TRBV5-6
DNA: TGTGCCAGCACCTCTTTTAGGACGGGCAATCAGCCCCAGCATTTT
CDR3: CASTSFRTGNQPQHF

size: once
J: TRBJ2-1
D: -
V: TRBV3-1/TRBV3-2
DNA: TGTGCCAGCAGCCAGCTCCCCCGAGGTGGCAATGAGCAGTTCTTC
CDR3: CASSQLPRGGNEQFF

size: -
J: TRBJ1-5
D: TRBD1
V: TRBV5-8
DNA: TGTGCCAGCAGCTTGGGGGACAGGGAGAAGCCCCAGCATTTT
CDR3: CASSLGDREKPQHF

size: few
J: TRBJ1-6
D: TRBD1
V: TRBV9
DNA: TGTGCCAGCAGCGTAGGTCCGGGACAGCCTTCACCCCTCCACTTT
CDR3: CASSVGPGQPSPLHF

size: -
J: TRBJ1-1
D: -
V: TRBV7-9
DNA: TGTGCCAGCAGCGCAAGTGGTAACACTGAAGCTTTCTTT
CDR3: CASSASGNTEAFF

size: -
J: TRBJ1-6
D: -
V: TRBV11-2
DNA: TGTGCCAGCAGCTACCTCCTGGCGGAAAATAATTCACCCCTCCACTTT
CDR3: CASSYLLAENNSPLHF

size: -
J: TRBJ2-1
D: -
V: TRBV5-1
DNA: TGCGCCAGCAGCCGTGCAGGGGAACGGGTCCATGAGCAGTTCTTC
CDR3: CASSRAGERVHEQFF

size: -
J: TRBJ1-2
D: -
V: TRBV5-1
DNA: TGCGCCAGCAGCTTGGACGCGGGGGGCGGCTATGGCTACACCTTC
CDR3: CASSLDAGGGYGYTF